This TCR beta chain was sequenced in a study of blood T cell repertoires in COVID-19. Background on the study: Material from acute and convalescent COVID-19 was sourced from the United States, Italy and Spain.

Losses at the gene ends were 2 bases for V and 5 bases for J; bases not matched to a gene: 3. The CDR3 runs 15 residues. Germline lookup yields CDR1 SGHRS and CDR2 YFSETQ. Original processing notes: Nucleated cell counts were estimated from reference gene primer amplification. The method was immunoSEQ multiplex PCR; TCRdb's version includes in-frame clones alone and lacks a portion of them. The V and J calls and clone size were taken over from that table, and D and trimming were inferred from the DNA. The data hold some 190,000 clones, with about four fifths observed a single time. V is TRBV5-1 and J is TRBJ2-1, with 11 bases lining up with TRBD2. This sequence originates from a woman older than 75 with active or convalescent COVID-19. Sequenced sample: peripheral blood. CDR3 sequence: CASSLLAGAHNEQFF. The CDR3 nucleotides read TGCGCCAGCAGCTTACTAGCGGGAGCCCACAATGAGCAGTTCTTC.